Here is one T cell receptor (beta chain) with its context. Its specificity is not known. The CDR3 has 13 residues. CDR1 is SNHLY, CDR2 FYNNEI, per germline. Trimming shortened V by 3 bases and J by 3 bases, and 8 bases separated the two germline ends. As for treatment: roughly 10-day PBMC culture with coronavirus spike peptide pools or control peptides (ViraFEST assay). This specimen comes from a study of vaccination and CD4 T cells after COVID-19. At the Johns Hopkins FTIC core, DNA taken from cultured CD4+ T cells was sequenced by way of the Oncomine TCR Beta short-read assay. TCRdb recomputed calls from the PCR reads with MiXCR, one row per CDR3 protein. The sample lists over 9,000 distinct CDR3 sequences, around 55% occurring once.

The chain links TRBV2 to TRBJ1-2; D may be TRBD1 (5 bases). The clonotype originates from a human donor who had recovered from COVID-19. Sequencing used CD4+ T cells from blood, cultured in vitro. This CDR3 reads CASSDQGDYGYTF. The CDR3 DNA sequence: TGTGCCAGCAGTGATCAAGGGGACTATGGCTACACCTTC.